This T cell receptor beta chain was obtained from a study of T cells after yellow fever vaccination. Study context: Fractions of limited cellularity were prepared by means of SMART-Seq v4 Ultra Low Input.

The CDR3 consists of 14 residues. The germline V gene encodes CDR1 DFQATT and CDR2 SNEGSKA (reference sequence). Between the trimmed V and J ends, which lost 6 bases and 2 bases, there was a span of 16 bases. This clonotype turned up a few times. The antigen remains unidentified. Template switching by 5'RACE produced TCR cDNA, adding a universal primer site and UMIs. TCRdb recomputed calls from the 5' RACE reads with MiXCR, one row per CDR3 protein. The sample has around 310,000 distinct CDR3 sequences; around 3.6% are singletons. Regarding the study as a whole: Abundant clonotypes from the bulk population could get into FACS-sorted repertoires as contaminants. Reappearing after the booster were most of the clones from primary vaccination (around 96% CD4, roughly 86% CD8).

The sequence came from a man aged 18 to 29 who received the YFV17D yellow fever vaccine. This sequence joins TRBV20-1 and TRBJ2-5; no reliable D call. Here the sequenced sample was PBMCs, taken on the day of the yellow fever booster vaccination. The CDR3 spells CSAPRPGRQETQYF. The CDR3 region has the DNA TGCAGTGCCCCCCGGCCGGGCAGACAAGAGACCCAGTACTTC.